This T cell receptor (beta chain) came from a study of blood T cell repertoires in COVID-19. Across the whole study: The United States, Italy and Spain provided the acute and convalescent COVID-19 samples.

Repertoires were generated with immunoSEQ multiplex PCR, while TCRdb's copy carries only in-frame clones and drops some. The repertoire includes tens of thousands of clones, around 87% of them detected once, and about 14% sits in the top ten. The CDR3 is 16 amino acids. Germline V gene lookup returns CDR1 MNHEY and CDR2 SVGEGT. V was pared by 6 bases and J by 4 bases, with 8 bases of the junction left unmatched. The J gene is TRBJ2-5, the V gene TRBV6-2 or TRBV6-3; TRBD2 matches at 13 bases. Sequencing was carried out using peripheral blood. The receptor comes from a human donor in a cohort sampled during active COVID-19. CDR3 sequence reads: CASSPAGLAGRETQYF. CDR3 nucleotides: TGTGCCAGCAGCCCTGCGGGACTAGCGGGAAGAGAGACCCAGTACTTC.